One sample yielded the 6 T cell receptor beta chains listed below, sequenced in a study of OX40 agonist ivuxolimab in advanced cancers. Profiling relied on immunoSEQ multiplex PCR, and the TCRdb table lists in-frame clones only, not all of them. The sample lists fewer than 85,000 clones, 92% occurring once. Specimen: CD4+ or CD8+ T cells sorted from blood, collected in a trial of the OX40 agonist ivuxolimab. Source of these receptors: an adult with an advanced solid tumor such as melanoma, head and neck, liver or kidney cancer.

On this clone: The identical CDR3 is also encoded by other nucleotide sequences in the sample. This rearrangement joins TRBV5-6 to TRBJ2-2; D possibly corresponds to TRBD2 (6 bases). Looked up from germline, CDR1 is SGHDT and CDR2 is YYEEEE. The V end was cut by 0 bases, the J end by 4 bases, with 13 bases between. There are 16 residues in the CDR3. DNA of the CDR3: TGTGCCAGCAGCTTGGTTCCGGGAGTCGGCACCGGGGAGCTGTTTTTT. Encoded protein: CASSLVPGVGTGELFF.

The chain carries TRBV5-6 and TRBJ2-7, with TRBD1 as a possible D gene (5 bases). CDR3 length: 15 amino acids. Deletions cut 4 bases from V and 4 bases from J, with 18 bases between. Germline CDR1 reads SGHDT; CDR2 reads YYEEEE. Here the CDR3 DNA reads TGTGCCAGCAGCCCGGACATCCGAGGACGTTACGAGCAGTACTTC. It is translated as CASSPDIRGRYEQYF. The full variable domain, rest sourced from reference TRBV5-6 and TRBJ2-7, is DAGVTQSPTHLIKTRGQQVTLRCSPKSGHDTVSWYQQALGQGPQFIFQYYEEEERQRGNFPDRFSGHQFPNYSSELNVNALLLGDSALYLCASSPDIRGRYEQYFGPGTRLTVT.

The chain combines TRBV7-2 with TRBJ1-2, with 7 bases matching TRBD1. The CDR3 covers 15 residues. Germline V gene sequence: CDR1 SGHTA, CDR2 FQGNSA. Unmatched junction bases numbered 6, after V lost 1 base and J lost 4 bases. For the CDR3, the DNA is TGTGCCAGCAGCTTAGATCAGGGGGAGGGCTATGGCTACACCTTC. This encodes CASSLDQGEGYGYTF. The full variable domain, rest sourced from reference TRBV7-2 and TRBJ1-2, is GAGVSQSPSNKVTEKGKDVELRCDPISGHTALYWYRQSLGQGLEFLIYFQGNSAPDKSGLPSDRFSAERTGGSVSTLTIQRTQQEDSAVYLCASSLDQGEGYGYTFGSGTRLTVV.

The V call is TRBV28, the J call TRBJ2-7; D is perhaps TRBD1 (5 bases). CDR1 is MDHEN, CDR2 SYDVKM, per germline. V was trimmed by 6 bases and J by 5 bases, leaving 23 bases between them. The CDR3 covers 16 residues. In DNA form, the CDR3 reads TGTGCCAGCAGGTATGCTGGGCAGGGCCCCTCGAACGAGCAGTACTTC. Its translation: CASRYAGQGPSNEQYF. Full variable domain (rest looked up from reference TRBV28 and TRBJ2-7): DVKVTQSSRYLVKRTGEKVFLECVQDMDHENMFWYRQDPGLGLRLIYFSYDVKMKEKGDIPEGYSVSREKKERFSLILESASTNQTSMYLCASRYAGQGPSNEQYFGPGTRLTVT.

This chain connects TRBV6-1 to TRBJ1-1, with a possible D match to TRBD1 (5 bases). Germline CDR1 is MNHNS and CDR2 is SASEGT. The germline V and J ends were trimmed by 6 bases and 0 bases, with 11 bases remaining between them. This CDR3 region has 14 residues. The CDR3 region is CASRGGRLNTEAFF. Written as DNA, the CDR3 is TGTGCCAGCAGGGGGGGGAGGCTGAACACTGAAGCTTTCTTT.

The chain combines TRBV7-3 with TRBJ2-1; 12 bases line up with TRBD2. Germline V lookup: CDR1 SGHTA, CDR2 FQGTGA. After removal of 5 bases from V and 9 bases from J, the junction contained 14 bases not matched to a gene. The CDR3 length is 17 residues. For the CDR3, the DNA is TGTGCCAGCAGCCCAATCTCCGGGACTAGCGGGCGGAGTGAGCAGTTCTTC. Its translation is CASSPISGTSGRSEQFF.